This TCR beta chain is from a study of T cell changes during pregnancy in multiple sclerosis. Libraries were prepared by immunoSEQ multiplex PCR; TCRdb keeps only in-frame clonotypes and omits some of them. The table has 30,000 to 40,000 clones, roughly 93% seen once. This CDR3 comprises 13 residues. After removal of 5 bases from V and 12 bases from J, the junction contained 12 bases not matched to a gene. CDR1 is SGHAT and CDR2 is FQNNGV in the germline V gene. The chain combines TRBV11-2 with TRBJ1-2; 7 bases are a match to TRBD1. This TCR derives from a female donor with multiple sclerosis, enrolled in a pregnancy study. Sequencing used CD4+ T cells from peripheral blood mononuclear cells, obtained in the second trimester of pregnancy. CDR3 protein: CASSARQGRFDTF. CDR3 DNA: TGTGCCAGCAGCGCCCGACAGGGCCGCTTTGACACCTTC.